This T cell receptor beta chain was found in a study of blood T cell repertoires in COVID-19. Germline CDR1 reads LGHNA; CDR2 reads YNFKEQ. Trimming left V 4 bases short and J 8 bases short, with 20 bases between. This CDR3 region has 16 residues. Libraries were prepared by immunoSEQ multiplex PCR; TCRdb keeps only in-frame clonotypes and omits some of them. The table lists about 300,000 clones, about nine tenths of them singletons. Sequenced sample: peripheral blood. This TCR came from a woman in her 30s with COVID-19, enrolled during active disease. This chain joins TRBV4-2 and TRBJ1-4; tentatively, D is TRBD1 (6 bases). The CDR3 region is CASSLPQTGVWEKLFF. CDR3 coding DNA: TGTGCCAGCAGCCTCCCACAGACAGGCGTTTGGGAAAAACTGTTTTTT.